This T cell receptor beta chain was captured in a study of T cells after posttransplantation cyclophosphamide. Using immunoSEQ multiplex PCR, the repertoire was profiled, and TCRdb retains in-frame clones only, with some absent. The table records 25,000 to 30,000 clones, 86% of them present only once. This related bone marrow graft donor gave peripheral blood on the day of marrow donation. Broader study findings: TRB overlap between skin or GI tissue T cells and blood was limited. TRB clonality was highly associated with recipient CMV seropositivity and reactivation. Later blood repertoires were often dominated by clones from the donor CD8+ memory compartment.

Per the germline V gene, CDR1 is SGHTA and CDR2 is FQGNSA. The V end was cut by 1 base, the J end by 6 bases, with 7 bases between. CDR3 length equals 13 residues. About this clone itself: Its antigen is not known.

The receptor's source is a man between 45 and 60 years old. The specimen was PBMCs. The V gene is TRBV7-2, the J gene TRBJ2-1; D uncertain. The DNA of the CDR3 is TGTGCCAGCAGCTTAGAATCTCTCAATGAGCAGTTCTTC. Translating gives CASSLESLNEQFF.